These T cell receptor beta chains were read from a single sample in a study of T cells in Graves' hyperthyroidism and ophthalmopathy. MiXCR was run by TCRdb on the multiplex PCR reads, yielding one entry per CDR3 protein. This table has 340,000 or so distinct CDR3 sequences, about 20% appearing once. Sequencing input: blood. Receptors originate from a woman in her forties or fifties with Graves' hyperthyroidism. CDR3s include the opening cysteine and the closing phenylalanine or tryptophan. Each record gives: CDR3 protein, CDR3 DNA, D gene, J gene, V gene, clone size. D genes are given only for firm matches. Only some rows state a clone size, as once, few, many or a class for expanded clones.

CDR3 protein: CAWSSSYLETQYF; CDR3 DNA: TGTGCCTGGAGTTCATCCTATTTGGAGACCCAGTACTTC; D gene: .; J gene: TRBJ2-5; V gene: TRBV30; clone size: few
CDR3 protein: CASTLSTDPGGDTEAFF; CDR3 DNA: TGTGCCAGCACCCTTTCCACCGATCCGGGTGGGGACACTGAAGCTTTCTTT; D gene: .; J gene: TRBJ1-1; V gene: TRBV11-3; clone size: few
CDR3 protein: CATSRERQGPSYGYTF; CDR3 DNA: TGTGCCACCAGCAGAGAGAGGCAGGGCCCCTCGTATGGCTACACCTTC; D gene: .; J gene: TRBJ1-2; V gene: TRBV15; clone size: many
CDR3 protein: CASSLVGGTSTDTQYF; CDR3 DNA: TGTGCCAGCAGCTTGGTGGGGGGGACTAGCACAGATACGCAGTATTTT; D gene: TRBD2; J gene: TRBJ2-3; V gene: TRBV11-2; clone size: few
CDR3 protein: CSARPPRLAGLQETQYF; CDR3 DNA: TGCAGTGCTAGACCACCCAGGCTAGCGGGCCTACAAGAGACCCAGTACTTC; D gene: TRBD2; J gene: TRBJ2-5; V gene: TRBV20-1; clone size: many
CDR3 protein: CASSYPDSPEAFF; CDR3 DNA: TGTGCCAGCAGCTACCCGGACAGTCCCGAAGCTTTCTTT; D gene: .; J gene: TRBJ1-1; V gene: TRBV7-9; clone size: few
CDR3 protein: CASSFWDPRADTQYF; CDR3 DNA: TGTGCCAGCAGTTTCTGGGACCCCCGGGCAGATACGCAGTATTTT; D gene: .; J gene: TRBJ2-3; V gene: TRBV27; clone size: many
CDR3 protein: CASGGAGSNYGYTF; CDR3 DNA: TGTGCCAGCGGGGGGGCAGGTTCTAACTATGGCTACACCTTC; D gene: .; J gene: TRBJ1-2; V gene: TRBV2; clone size: .
CDR3 protein: CASSLRRRGLTDTQYF; CDR3 DNA: TGTGCCAGCAGCTTAAGGCGCAGGGGGCTGACAGATACGCAGTATTTT; D gene: TRBD1; J gene: TRBJ2-3; V gene: TRBV13; clone size: many
CDR3 protein: CASSTYREAGANVLTF; CDR3 DNA: TGTGCCAGTAGTACCTACAGGGAAGCCGGGGCCAACGTCCTGACTTTC; D gene: .; J gene: TRBJ2-6; V gene: TRBV19; clone size: .
CDR3 protein: CASSAGGLQETQYF; CDR3 DNA: TGTGCCAGCAGCGCGGGGGGACTACAAGAGACCCAGTACTTC; D gene: TRBD2; J gene: TRBJ2-5; V gene: TRBV9; clone size: many
CDR3 protein: CASSQRGLAIGEQYF; CDR3 DNA: TGTGCCAGCAGCCAAAGGGGACTAGCAATCGGCGAGCAGTACTTC; D gene: TRBD2; J gene: TRBJ2-7; V gene: TRBV11-2; clone size: .
CDR3 protein: CASSGTSTADTQYF; CDR3 DNA: TGTGCCAGCAGTGGGACTAGTACCGCAGATACGCAGTATTTT; D gene: TRBD2; J gene: TRBJ2-3; V gene: TRBV6-1; clone size: many
CDR3 protein: CASRGGLAGVYEQYF; CDR3 DNA: TGTGCCAGCAGGGGTGGGCTAGCGGGTGTGTACGAGCAGTACTTC; D gene: TRBD2; J gene: TRBJ2-7; V gene: TRBV27; clone size: .
CDR3 protein: CASSLVGGDGYTF; CDR3 DNA: TGCGCCAGCAGCTTGGTCGGCGGAGATGGCTACACCTTC; D gene: .; J gene: TRBJ1-2; V gene: TRBV5-1; clone size: many
CDR3 protein: CATQGGWTSGSFANTGELFF; CDR3 DNA: TGTGCCACCCAGGGAGGATGGACTAGCGGATCTTTCGCGAACACCGGGGAGCTGTTTTTT; D gene: TRBD2; J gene: TRBJ2-2; V gene: TRBV10-3; clone size: few
CDR3 protein: CASSLREVSYNEQFF; CDR3 DNA: TGTGCCAGCAGCCTCCGCGAGGTCTCCTACAATGAGCAGTTCTTC; D gene: .; J gene: TRBJ2-1; V gene: TRBV11-2; clone size: .
CDR3 protein: CASRRTGSLEETQYF; CDR3 DNA: TGTGCCAGCAGGAGGACAGGGAGTCTCGAAGAGACCCAGTACTTC; D gene: TRBD1; J gene: TRBJ2-5; V gene: TRBV6-1; clone size: few
CDR3 protein: CASSAGTATNEKLFF; CDR3 DNA: TGTGCCAGCAGTGCGGGGACCGCAACTAATGAAAAACTGTTTTTT; D gene: .; J gene: TRBJ1-4; V gene: TRBV2; clone size: .
CDR3 protein: CASRFPGADSPLHF; CDR3 DNA: TGTGCCAGCAGGTTTCCAGGGGCGGACTCACCCCTCCACTTT; D gene: .; J gene: TRBJ1-6; V gene: TRBV6-1; clone size: .
CDR3 protein: CSARQGESGYTF; CDR3 DNA: TGCAGTGCTAGACAGGGAGAAAGTGGCTACACCTTC; D gene: .; J gene: TRBJ1-2; V gene: TRBV20-1; clone size: .
CDR3 protein: CASSLGLAAPQTQYF; CDR3 DNA: TGTGCCAGCAGCTTGGGGCTAGCGGCCCCCCAGACCCAGTACTTC; D gene: TRBD2; J gene: TRBJ2-5; V gene: TRBV5-6; clone size: many
CDR3 protein: CASSPYLRREETQYF; CDR3 DNA: TGTGCCAGCAGCCCCTACCTCAGGAGGGAAGAGACCCAGTACTTC; D gene: .; J gene: TRBJ2-5; V gene: TRBV7-3; clone size: few
CDR3 protein: CASSLSGHNEQFF; CDR3 DNA: TGTGCCAGCAGCTTGTCAGGACACAATGAGCAGTTCTTC; D gene: .; J gene: TRBJ2-1; V gene: TRBV7-6; clone size: .
CDR3 protein: CASSYAGGFNEQFF; CDR3 DNA: TGTGCCAGCAGTTACGCAGGGGGATTCAATGAGCAGTTCTTC; D gene: TRBD1; J gene: TRBJ2-1; V gene: TRBV6-1; clone size: many
CDR3 protein: CASSPQRDTKTDTQYF; CDR3 DNA: TGTGCCAGCAGCCCACAGCGGGACACAAAAACAGATACGCAGTATTTT; D gene: .; J gene: TRBJ2-3; V gene: TRBV11-2; clone size: .